Shown below are 28 T cell receptor beta chains from a single sample sequenced in a study of control samples from healthy donors and cancer patients (dated by TCRdb to the early 2020s). The method behind the library was the immunoSEQ multiplex PCR assay. Here the immuneACCESS table is served through TCRdb, limited to in-frame sequences with V and J called. Missing clones are a known gap in these copies; in checked studies unresolved V genes cover under half, and the rest lacks a known reason. The sample profile shows some 120,000 clones; over 85% of them were found once. The ten largest account for roughly 2.5% of the sample. The sample taken for sequencing was blood. Source of these receptors: a man aged 30 to 45 in good health.

The chain has TRBV19 and TRBJ1-5, with unresolved D. V was pared by 6 bases and J by 0 bases, with 15 bases between. This CDR3 contains 16 residues. Germline V gene lookup returns CDR1 LNHDA and CDR2 SQIVND (reference sequence). In nucleotides, the CDR3 is TGTGCCAGTAGCCCACTGGGAGGGTATAGCAATCAGCCCCAGCATTTT. It yields the protein CASSPLGGYSNQPQHF.

The gene calls are TRBV12-5 and TRBJ1-1, with D perhaps matching TRBD1 (5 bases). This CDR3 region has 17 residues. Trimming pared 2 bases from V and 2 bases from J, leaving 18 bases between. Germline V gene sequence: CDR1 LGHNT, CDR2 FRNRAP. CDR3 protein: CASGLLFGGRGNTEAFF. CDR3 nucleotide sequence: TGTGCTAGTGGTTTGCTCTTCGGGGGACGGGGAAACACTGAAGCTTTCTTT.

The chain links TRBV14 to TRBJ2-4; D is possibly TRBD2 (6 bases). V shed 2 bases and J shed 0 bases, with 11 bases lying between them. CDR3 length equals 16 residues. Germline CDR1 SGHDN, CDR2 FVKESK. In nucleotides, the CDR3 is TGTGCCAGCAGCCAAACCACTAGCCTAGCCAAAAACATTCAGTACTTC. Translating it yields CASSQTTSLAKNIQYF.

The chain combines TRBV24-1 with TRBJ1-6; 10 bases fit TRBD1. V was clipped by 9 bases and J by 5 bases; unmatched bases: 12. This CDR3 region has 17 residues. CDR1 is KGHDR and CDR2 is SFDVKD in the germline V gene. CDR3 loop: CATSRDRGFGDNSPLHF. CDR3 coding DNA: TGTGCCACCTCCCGGGACAGGGGTTTTGGCGATAATTCACCCCTCCACTTT.

This clone was seen a single time. The V call is TRBV11-2, the J call TRBJ2-1; 8 bases agree with TRBD2. CDR3 length equals 14 residues. From germline, CDR1 is SGHAT and CDR2 FQNNGV. The junction had 7 bases not matched to a gene; V was cut back by 7 bases and J by 5 bases. The CDR3 DNA reads TGTGCCAGCACCCCGGGGGGGAAACACAATGAGCAGTTCTTC. Residues: CASTPGGKHNEQFF. Using reference TRBV11-2 and TRBJ2-1 for the parts outside the CDR3, the full variable domain is EAGVAQSPRYKIIEKRQSVAFWCNPISGHATLYWYQQILGQGPKLLIQFQNNGVVDDSQLPKDRFSAERLKGVDSTLKIQPAKLEDSAVYLCASTPGGKHNEQFFGPGTRLTVL.

The chain joins TRBV5-1 to TRBJ2-2, with 9 bases aligning to TRBD1. V dropped 3 bases and J dropped 7; count of bases not matched to a gene: 7. CDR1 SGHRS and CDR2 YFSETQ come from the germline V gene. The CDR3 runs 15 residues. The CDR3, as DNA: TGCGCCAGCAGCTGGACGGGGACAGGGAACGGGGAGCTGTTTTTT. Amino acids: CASSWTGTGNGELFF.

To note about this clone: A much larger clone lies a single base off, so this may be a read error. The rearrangement links TRBV25-1 to TRBJ2-7, with TRBD1 identical over 9 bases. CDR1 and CDR2 from the germline V gene are MGHDK and SYGVNS. The J segment lost 3 bases and the V segment lost 4 bases, leaving 7 bases of the junction unmatched. The CDR3 consists of 15 residues. The CDR3, as DNA: TGTGCCAGCAGTGGGTTGCCGGGACAGGGCTACGAGCAGTACTTC. This codes for CASSGLPGQGYEQYF.

The chain has TRBV19 and TRBJ2-1; perhaps D is TRBD1 or TRBD2 (5 bases each). The CDR3 loop spans 10 amino acids. V dropped 5 bases and J dropped 9 bases, with 5 bases sitting between them. Per germline, CDR1 LNHDA and CDR2 SQIVND (reference sequence). The CDR3 DNA reads TGTGCCAGTAGTGGGGGTGAGCAGTTCTTC. It encodes CASSGGEQFF.

The gene calls are TRBV30 and TRBJ2-5; TRBD2 is a possible D gene (5 bases). Germline V gene data show CDR1 as GTSNPN and CDR2 as SVGIG (reference sequence). The V end lost 1 base, the J end lost 4 bases, and 13 bases lay between the germline ends. The CDR3 contains 14 residues. The CDR3 loop is CAWSGTRIGETQYF. In DNA form, the CDR3 reads TGTGCCTGGAGTGGAACTAGAATCGGAGAGACCCAGTACTTC.

The chain carries TRBV19 and TRBJ2-1; 7 bases align to TRBD1. CDR1 is LNHDA and CDR2 is SQIVND in the germline V gene (reference sequence). The junction had 11 bases not matched to a gene; V was cut back by 7 bases and J by 8 bases. This CDR3 spans 14 amino acids. CDR3 DNA sequence: TGTGCCAGTACCCCGACAGGGACGTTGCATGAGCAGTTCTTC. As protein: CASTPTGTLHEQFF.

V and J are TRBV4-1 and TRBJ1-1; D is unresolved. The CDR3 length is 15 residues. The germline V and J ends were trimmed by 0 bases and 1 base, with 9 bases remaining between them. Germline CDR1 MGHRA, CDR2 YSYEKL. The CDR3 nucleotides read TGCGCCAGCAGCCAAGATCCCAGGTCGAACACTGAAGCTTTCTTT. Translated, it gives CASSQDPRSNTEAFF.

This clone is a singleton in its sample. This chain links TRBV11-2 with TRBJ1-1; 7 nucleotides agree with TRBD1. This CDR3 has 17 residues. Germline CDR1 SGHAT, CDR2 FQNNGV. After removal of 4 bases from V and 0 bases from J, the junction contained 11 bases not matched to a gene. CDR3 DNA sequence: TGTGCCAGCAGCTCAACACTAAGACAGGGCATGAACACTGAAGCTTTCTTT. Protein sequence: CASSSTLRQGMNTEAFF.

A word on this clone: Its ends do not fully match the called genes, so a read error is possible. The V gene is TRBV15, the J gene TRBJ1-2, with TRBD1 identical over 9 bases. Germline lookup yields CDR1 LNHNV and CDR2 YYDKDF (reference sequence). The CDR3 totals 14 residues. The CDR3 coding sequence is TGTGCCACCAGCCGAGACAGGGGGGTCGACGGCTACACCTTC. This translates into CATSRDRGVDGYTF. Looking up the rest from reference TRBV15 and TRBJ1-2 gives the full variable domain: DAMVIQNPRYQVTQFGKPVTLSCSQTLNHNVMYWYQQKSSQAPKLLFHYYDKDFNNEADTPDNFQSRRPNTSFCFLDIRSPGLGDTAMYLCATSRDRGVDGYTFGSGTRLTVV.

The CDR3 loop reads CASSQDWGSPREREGYTF. The CDR3 coding sequence is TGTGCCAGCAGCCAAGATTGGGGCAGCCCCCGTGAGCGCGAGGGCTACACCTTC. The chain joins TRBV3-1 (or the pseudogene TRBV3-2) to TRBJ1-2, with D possibly being TRBD1 (5 bases). Trimming took 0 bases from V and 8 from J, leaving 25 bases between them. Germline loops: CDR1 LGHDT, CDR2 YNNKEL (reference sequence). This CDR3 contains 18 residues.

This rearrangement joins TRBV11-2 to TRBJ1-2; D gene unclear. This CDR3 has 13 residues. Germline V gene lookup returns CDR1 SGHAT and CDR2 FQNNGV. V gave up 0 bases and J gave up 7 bases, with 9 bases separating them. CDR3 nucleotides: TGTGCCAGCAGCTTAGATCGAGTGAGTGGCTACACCTTC. Protein product: CASSLDRVSGYTF.

This clone turned up a few times. This chain joins TRBV5-4 and TRBJ1-2; TRBD1 matches at 9 bases. There are 15 residues in the CDR3. From germline, CDR1 is SGHNT and CDR2 YYREEE (reference sequence). Unmatched junction bases numbered 10, after V lost 4 bases and J lost 6 bases. Here the CDR3 DNA reads TGTGCCAGCAGCCCAGACACCGGGACAGGGAATGGCTACACCTTC. As protein: CASSPDTGTGNGYTF.

Here the CDR3 reads CASSLIGARYTGELFF. CDR3 nucleotides: TGTGCCAGCAGCTTAATAGGGGCGCGGTATACCGGGGAGCTGTTTTTT. The chain links TRBV7-2 to TRBJ2-2; D is perhaps TRBD1 (5 bases). Germline V gene lookup returns CDR1 SGHTA and CDR2 FQGNSA. The V and J ends lost 2 bases and 5 bases respectively, with 15 bases between them. This CDR3 is 16 amino acids long.

This clone was picked up a small number of times. The chain joins TRBV28 to TRBJ1-3, with 7 bases that match TRBD1. The V gene's germline CDR1 is MDHEN and CDR2 SYDVKM. Trimming removed 4 bases from V and 0 bases from J; junction bases left unmatched: 0. This CDR3 has 14 amino acids. In nucleotides, the CDR3 is TGTGCCAGCAGTTGGGACAGCTCTGGAAACACCATATATTTT. As protein: CASSWDSSGNTIYF.

The genes are TRBV19 and TRBJ2-1; D call uncertain. The germline V gene has CDR1 LNHDA and CDR2 SQIVND (reference sequence). The CDR3 has 12 residues. Deletions cut 3 bases from V and 13 bases from J, with 13 bases between. The CDR3 here is CASSISGTEQFF. CDR3 DNA: TGTGCCAGTAGTATCTCCGGTACTGAACAGTTCTTC.

V gene TRBV19 combines with J gene TRBJ1-1; no clear D gene. V lost 9 bases, J lost 4 bases, and 18 bases lay in between. The V gene's germline CDR1 is LNHDA and CDR2 SQIVND (reference sequence). CDR3 size: 14 residues. The CDR3 DNA follows: TGTGCCAGCGCAGGAAACTCTATGGGCACTGAAGCTTTCTTT. Protein sequence: CASAGNSMGTEAFF. Filled out from reference TRBV19 and TRBJ1-1, the complete variable domain reads DGGITQSPKYLFRKEGQNVTLSCEQNLNHDAMYWYRQDPGQGLRLIYYSQIVNDFQKGDIAEGYSVSREKKESFPLTVTSAQKNPTAFYLCASAGNSMGTEAFFGQGTRLTVV.

The chain couples TRBV14 to TRBJ1-1; no reliable D call. Germline-derived CDR1 and CDR2 are SGHDN and FVKESK. V was shortened by 0 bases and J by 1 base, with 6 bases between the two germline ends. The CDR3 sequence is 14 residues long. CDR3 in amino acids: CASSQDYGNTEAFF. The DNA of the CDR3 is TGTGCCAGCAGCCAAGATTACGGGAACACTGAAGCTTTCTTT.

The gene calls are TRBV15 and TRBJ2-1, with TRBD1 as a possible D gene (6 bases). Trimming took 3 bases from V and 10 from J, leaving 19 bases between them. The CDR3 runs 15 residues. Germline V gives CDR1 LNHNV, CDR2 YYDKDF (reference sequence). The CDR3 nucleotides read TGTGCCACCAGCAGTGGCAGGGGCCCGGGCGAGGAGCAGTTCTTC. Translation gives CATSSGRGPGEEQFF.

The rearrangement links TRBV21-1 to TRBJ2-7. TRBV21-1 has pseudogene status. The CDR3 contains 14 residues. CDR3: CASSKGWGISEQYV. The CDR3 coding sequence is TGTGCCAGCAGCAAAGGATGGGGAATTTCCGAGCAGTACGTC.

The rearrangement links TRBV30 to TRBJ1-1; D is undetermined. The V end lost 4 bases, the J end lost 7 bases, and 10 bases lay between the germline ends. CDR1 and CDR2 from the germline V gene are GTSNPN and SVGIG (reference sequence). The CDR3 has 11 residues. CDR3 sequence: CAWIRIGEAFF. CDR3 in DNA: TGTGCCTGGATCCGGATCGGTGAAGCTTTCTTT.

The gene calls are TRBV24-1 and TRBJ2-5, with D perhaps matching TRBD1 (5 bases). There are 13 residues in the CDR3. V was cut by 4 bases and J by 2 bases, with 7 bases left in between. Germline V CDR1 and CDR2: KGHDR, SFDVKD. CDR3: CATSDRQQETQYF. In nucleotides, the CDR3 is TGTGCCACCAGTGACCGACAGCAAGAGACCCAGTACTTC.

The chain uses TRBV4-2 and TRBJ2-3; perhaps TRBD2 as D (7 bases). The V end was cut by 7 bases, the J end by 2 bases, with 22 bases between. The CDR3 is 17 residues long. The V gene's germline CDR1 is LGHNA and CDR2 YNFKEQ. CDR3 protein: CASTPEKSGGITDTQYF. The CDR3 DNA follows: TGTGCCAGCACCCCGGAGAAGTCGGGGGGCATCACAGATACGCAGTATTTT.

V and J are TRBV5-4 and TRBJ1-2; D possibly corresponds to TRBD1 (5 bases). V dropped 1 base and J dropped 4 bases, with 8 bases sitting between them. The CDR3 spans 13 residues. In germline, CDR1 is SGHNT, CDR2 YYREEE (reference sequence). In DNA form, the CDR3 reads TGTGCCAGCAGCTTGCGGGGGGGCTATGGCTACACCTTC. Protein: CASSLRGGYGYTF. Filled out from reference TRBV5-4 and TRBJ1-2, the complete variable domain reads ETGVTQSPTHLIKTRGQQVTLRCSSQSGHNTVSWYQQALGQGPQFIFQYYREEENGRGNFPPRFSGLQFPNYSSELNVNALELDDSALYLCASSLRGGYGYTFGSGTRLTVV.

Written as DNA, the CDR3 is TGTGCCAGCAGCTTAACCGGGACAGGGGGGACAGGAAACACCATATATTTT. This sequence encodes CASSLTGTGGTGNTIYF. The J gene is TRBJ1-3, the V gene TRBV7-2, with 11 nucleotides matching TRBD1. The CDR3 contains 17 residues. The J segment lost 4 bases and the V segment lost 2 bases, leaving 7 bases of the junction unmatched. Germline values: CDR1 SGHTA, CDR2 FQGNSA.